This T cell receptor beta chain was observed in a study of blood T cell repertoires in COVID-19. Study-level information: Samples representing acute and convalescent COVID-19 were sourced from the United States, Italy and Spain. In each case, the material was cDNA or gDNA derived from T cells, B-cell-depleted T cells, or PBMCs.

As originally analysed: Amplification with reference gene primers provided the estimates of nucleated cell counts. Data came from immunoSEQ multiplex PCR; TCRdb stores just in-frame clones and leaves some out. V, J and clone size derive from that table, while D and trimming were established from the DNA sequence. Found here are approximately 220,000 clones, 84% of them singletons; the top ten hold about 5.1%. The CDR3 contains 10 residues. The specimen was peripheral blood. The chain combines TRBV21-1 with TRBJ2-7; the D call of TRBD2 is as the table states it, not checked on the DNA. TRBV21-1 is flagged as a pseudogene. The receptor was isolated from a woman between 55 and 75 years old who had recovered from COVID-19. CDR3 sequence reads: CASLQREQYF. CDR3 bases: TGTGCCAGCCTCCAGCGGGAGCAGTACTTC.